A selection of T cell receptor beta chains follows, all from one sample in a study of control samples from healthy donors and cancer patients. Profiling relied on immunoSEQ multiplex PCR, and the TCRdb table lists in-frame clones only, not all of them. This table has roughly 120,000 clones, more than 85% appearing once. Sequencing was performed on blood. Receptors were obtained from a woman between 18 and 30 years old in good health. The CDR3 runs from the conserved cysteine through the conserved F or W. Each record gives: D gene, V gene, J gene, CDR3 protein, CDR3 DNA. The D gene is left open where the match is weak.

d_call: .
v_call: TRBV6-5
j_call: TRBJ2-2
cdr3_aa: CASRYKASAGELFF
cdr3_nt: TGTGCCAGCAGGTATAAGGCTTCGGCCGGGGAGCTGTTTTTT

d_call: .
v_call: TRBV4-3
j_call: TRBJ2-7
cdr3_aa: CASSPGMAYEQYF
cdr3_nt: TGCGCCAGCAGCCCCGGCATGGCCTACGAGCAGTACTTC

d_call: .
v_call: TRBV21-1
j_call: TRBJ1-2
cdr3_aa: CLDRGALANYGYTF
cdr3_nt: TGTCTCGACCGGGGCGCACTAGCTAACTATGGCTACACCTTC

d_call: .
v_call: TRBV4-3
j_call: TRBJ2-1
cdr3_aa: CASSQDALVMRNEQFF
cdr3_nt: TGCGCCAGCAGCCAAGATGCGCTAGTGATGAGAAATGAGCAGTTCTTC

d_call: .
v_call: TRBV19
j_call: TRBJ2-1
cdr3_aa: CASSIGVGSSSYNEQFF
cdr3_nt: TGTGCCAGTAGTATAGGCGTAGGGAGTAGCTCCTACAATGAGCAGTTCTTC

d_call: .
v_call: TRBV6-2/TRBV6-3
j_call: TRBJ1-2
cdr3_aa: CASSWVNYGYTF
cdr3_nt: TGTGCCAGCAGTTGGGTTAACTATGGCTACACCTTC

d_call: .
v_call: TRBV27
j_call: TRBJ1-1
cdr3_aa: CASSRTSGGAAEAFF
cdr3_nt: TGTGCCAGCAGCCGTACCTCTGGCGGGGCGGCTGAAGCTTTCTTT

d_call: .
v_call: TRBV12-3/TRBV12-4
j_call: TRBJ2-1
cdr3_aa: CASSSLDHNEQFF
cdr3_nt: TGTGCCAGCAGTTCCCTGGACCACAATGAGCAGTTCTTC

d_call: TRBD2
v_call: TRBV2
j_call: TRBJ2-1
cdr3_aa: CASSTRLGGRAHNEQFF
cdr3_nt: TGTGCCAGCAGTACCCGTTTAGGCGGGAGGGCACACAATGAGCAGTTCTTC

d_call: TRBD2
v_call: TRBV5-5
j_call: TRBJ2-3
cdr3_aa: CASSLRPAGGTDTQYF
cdr3_nt: TGTGCCAGCAGCTTGAGGCCAGCGGGGGGCACAGATACGCAGTATTTT

d_call: .
v_call: TRBV12-3/TRBV12-4
j_call: TRBJ2-1
cdr3_aa: CASSLGGRNEQFF
cdr3_nt: TGTGCCAGCAGTTTGGGGGGGCGGAATGAGCAGTTCTTC

d_call: .
v_call: TRBV2
j_call: TRBJ2-7
cdr3_aa: CASSFREAYEQYF
cdr3_nt: TGTGCCAGCAGTTTCCGTGAGGCCTACGAGCAGTACTTC

d_call: .
v_call: TRBV15
j_call: TRBJ2-7
cdr3_aa: CATSSLLGYEQYF
cdr3_nt: TGTGCCACCAGCAGCCTCTTGGGCTACGAGCAGTACTTC

d_call: TRBD2
v_call: TRBV30
j_call: TRBJ2-5
cdr3_aa: CAWSVLGGSVETQYF
cdr3_nt: TGTGCCTGGAGTGTACTGGGGGGGTCAGTGGAGACCCAGTACTTC

d_call: .
v_call: TRBV25-1
j_call: TRBJ1-5
cdr3_aa: CASSKLNQPQHF
cdr3_nt: TGTGCCAGCAGTAAGTTAAATCAGCCCCAGCATTTT

d_call: TRBD1
v_call: TRBV3-1/TRBV3-2
j_call: TRBJ2-4
cdr3_aa: CARRGQGQNIQYF
cdr3_nt: TGTGCCAGAAGGGGACAGGGGCAAAACATTCAGTACTTC

d_call: TRBD1
v_call: TRBV9
j_call: TRBJ1-1
cdr3_aa: CASSVEGGNEAFF
cdr3_nt: TGTGCCAGCAGCGTAGAAGGGGGCAATGAAGCTTTCTTT

d_call: TRBD2
v_call: TRBV7-2
j_call: TRBJ2-5
cdr3_aa: CASSDLLAGVETQYF
cdr3_nt: TGTGCCAGCAGCGATCTCCTAGCGGGGGTAGAGACCCAGTACTTC

d_call: TRBD2
v_call: TRBV7-2
j_call: TRBJ2-2
cdr3_aa: CASSFSGGAGGELFF
cdr3_nt: TGTGCCAGCAGCTTTAGCGGGGGGGCCGGCGGGGAGCTGTTTTTT

d_call: .
v_call: TRBV7-2
j_call: TRBJ1-5
cdr3_aa: CASSLGGTLNQPQHF
cdr3_nt: TGTGCCAGCAGCTTAGGCGGGACCCTTAATCAGCCCCAGCATTTT

d_call: TRBD2
v_call: TRBV4-1
j_call: TRBJ2-1
cdr3_aa: CASSQLGLAGGFIHNEQFF
cdr3_nt: TGCGCCAGCAGCCAACTAGGACTAGCGGGAGGCTTTATCCACAATGAGCAGTTCTTC

d_call: TRBD2
v_call: TRBV7-9
j_call: TRBJ2-1
cdr3_aa: CASSLVTGGKDEQFF
cdr3_nt: TGTGCCAGCAGCTTAGTTACGGGGGGAAAAGATGAGCAGTTCTTC

d_call: TRBD1
v_call: TRBV19
j_call: TRBJ2-7
cdr3_aa: CASSIGTGLYEQYF
cdr3_nt: TGTGCCAGTAGTATCGGGACAGGGCTCTACGAGCAGTACTTC

d_call: TRBD2
v_call: TRBV7-2
j_call: TRBJ2-2
cdr3_aa: CASSPGGGSTGELFF
cdr3_nt: TGTGCCAGCAGCCCCGGCGGCGGGAGCACCGGGGAGCTGTTTTTT

d_call: TRBD2
v_call: TRBV10-3
j_call: TRBJ2-3
cdr3_aa: CAISESATSGTSTDTQYF
cdr3_nt: TGTGCCATCAGTGAGTCGGCGACTAGCGGGACTAGCACAGATACGCAGTATTTT

d_call: .
v_call: TRBV13
j_call: TRBJ2-7
cdr3_aa: CASSLRRSSYEQYF
cdr3_nt: TGTGCCAGCAGCTTACGGAGATCCTCCTACGAGCAGTACTTC